This section outlines one T cell receptor (beta chain) sequence together with its context. The method was immunoSEQ multiplex PCR; TCRdb's version includes in-frame clones alone and lacks a portion of them. Among some 290,000 clones listed, roughly nine tenths were seen once. This sample was included in a study of blood T cell repertoires in COVID-19. With 0 bases removed from V and 1 base from J, the gap between germline ends came to 9 bases. CDR1 is SGHTS, CDR2 YDEGEE, per germline. This CDR3 is 15 amino acids long. The origin of this receptor is a woman in her forties or fifties who had recovered from COVID-19. The sample comprised peripheral blood. This sequence joins TRBV5-8 and TRBJ2-3, with D maybe TRBD2 (5 bases). The CDR3 bases are TGTGCCAGCAGCTTGGGGGAGACTCGCACAGATACGCAGTATTTT. As protein: CASSLGETRTDTQYF.